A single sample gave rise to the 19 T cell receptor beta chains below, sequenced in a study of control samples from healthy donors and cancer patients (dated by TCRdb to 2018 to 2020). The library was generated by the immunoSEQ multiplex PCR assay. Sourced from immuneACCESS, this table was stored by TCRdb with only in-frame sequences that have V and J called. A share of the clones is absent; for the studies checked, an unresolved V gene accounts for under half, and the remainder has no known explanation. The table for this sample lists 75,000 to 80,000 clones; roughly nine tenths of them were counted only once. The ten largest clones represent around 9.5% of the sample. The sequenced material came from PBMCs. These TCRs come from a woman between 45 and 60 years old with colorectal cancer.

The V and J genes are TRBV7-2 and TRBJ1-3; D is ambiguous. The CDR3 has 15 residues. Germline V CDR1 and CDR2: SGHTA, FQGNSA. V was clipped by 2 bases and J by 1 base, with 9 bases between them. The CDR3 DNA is TGTGCCAGCAGCTTATATTCAGCTTCTGGAAACACCATATATTTT. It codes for CASSLYSASGNTIYF. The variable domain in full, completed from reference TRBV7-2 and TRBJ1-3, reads GAGVSQSPSNKVTEKGKDVELRCDPISGHTALYWYRQSLGQGLEFLIYFQGNSAPDKSGLPSDRFSAERTGGSVSTLTIQRTQQEDSAVYLCASSLYSASGNTIYFGEGSWLTVV.

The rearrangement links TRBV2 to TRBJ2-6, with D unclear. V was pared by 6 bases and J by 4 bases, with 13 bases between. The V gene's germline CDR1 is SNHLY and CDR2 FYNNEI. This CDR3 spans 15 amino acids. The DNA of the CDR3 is TGTGCCAGCAGCCCTTCCTGGGGAGGGGCCAACGTCCTGACTTTC. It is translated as CASSPSWGGANVLTF.

The CDR3 spells CASSLGRDRMNTEAFF. CDR3 bases: TGCGCCAGCAGCTTGGGGCGGGACAGGATGAACACTGAAGCTTTCTTT. The V and J genes are TRBV5-1 and TRBJ1-1; 8 nucleotides agree with TRBD1. The germline V gene has CDR1 SGHRS and CDR2 YFSETQ. The CDR3 contains 16 residues. V was pared by 0 bases and J by 0 bases, with 4 bases of the junction left unmatched.

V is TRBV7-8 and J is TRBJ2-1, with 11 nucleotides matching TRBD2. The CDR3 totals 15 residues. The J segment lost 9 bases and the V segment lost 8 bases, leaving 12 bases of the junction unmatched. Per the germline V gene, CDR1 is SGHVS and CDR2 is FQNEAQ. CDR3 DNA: TGTGCCAGCGTACTTAGCGGGGGGGCCGTTGGTGAGCAGTTCTTC. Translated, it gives CASVLSGGAVGEQFF. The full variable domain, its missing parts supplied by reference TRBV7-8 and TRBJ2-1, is GAGVSQSPRYKVAKRGQDVALRCDPISGHVSLFWYQQALGQGPEFLTYFQNEAQLDKSGLPSDRFFAERPEGSVSTLKIQRTQQEDSAVYLCASVLSGGAVGEQFFGPGTRLTVL.

CDR3 sequence: CASSQGDITGETQYF. For the CDR3, the DNA is TGCGCCAGCAGCCAAGGGGACATCACGGGAGAGACCCAGTACTTC. The rearrangement links TRBV4-3 to TRBJ2-5, with D perhaps TRBD1 (6 bases). This CDR3 is 15 amino acids long. The germline V gene has CDR1 LGHNA and CDR2 YSLEER. Trimming left V 1 base short and J 4 bases short, with 13 bases between.

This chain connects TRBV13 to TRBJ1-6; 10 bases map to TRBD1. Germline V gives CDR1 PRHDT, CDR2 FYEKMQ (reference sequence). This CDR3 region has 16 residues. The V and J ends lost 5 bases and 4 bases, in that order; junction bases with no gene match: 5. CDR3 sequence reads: CASSPRTGGYNSPLHF. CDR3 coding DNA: TGTGCCAGCAGCCCGCGGACAGGGGGTTATAATTCACCCCTCCACTTT. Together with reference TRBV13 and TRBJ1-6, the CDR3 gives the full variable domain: AAGVIQSPRHLIKEKRETATLKCYPIPRHDTVYWYQQGPGQDPQFLISFYEKMQSDKGSIPDRFSAQQFSDYHSELNMSSLELGDSALYFCASSPRTGGYNSPLHFGNGTRLTVT.

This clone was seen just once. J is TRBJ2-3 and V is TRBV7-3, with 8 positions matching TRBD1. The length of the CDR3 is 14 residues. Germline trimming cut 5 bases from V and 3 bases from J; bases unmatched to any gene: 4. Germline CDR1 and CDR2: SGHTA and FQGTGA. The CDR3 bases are TGTGCCAGCAGCAACGACAGGGGTACAGATACGCAGTATTTT. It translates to CASSNDRGTDTQYF.

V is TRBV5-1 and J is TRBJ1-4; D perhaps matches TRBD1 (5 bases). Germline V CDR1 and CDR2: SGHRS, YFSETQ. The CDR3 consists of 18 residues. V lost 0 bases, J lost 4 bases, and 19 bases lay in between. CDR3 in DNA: TGCGCCAGCAGCTTGGGGAGTCAGGGAATCGGGAATAATGAAAAACTGTTTTTT. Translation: CASSLGSQGIGNNEKLFF.

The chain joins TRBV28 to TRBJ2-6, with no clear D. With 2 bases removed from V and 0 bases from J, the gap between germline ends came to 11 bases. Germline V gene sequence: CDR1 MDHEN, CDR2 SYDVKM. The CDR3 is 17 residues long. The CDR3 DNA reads TGTGCCAGCAGTTTAGGCGGAGTCTACTCTGGGGCCAACGTCCTGACTTTC. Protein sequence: CASSLGGVYSGANVLTF.

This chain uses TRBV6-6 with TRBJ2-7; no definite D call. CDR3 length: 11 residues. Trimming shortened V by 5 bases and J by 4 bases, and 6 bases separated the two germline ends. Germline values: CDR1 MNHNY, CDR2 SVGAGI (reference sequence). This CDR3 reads CASSKGYEQYV. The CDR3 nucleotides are TGTGCCAGCAGTAAAGGGTACGAGCAGTACGTC.

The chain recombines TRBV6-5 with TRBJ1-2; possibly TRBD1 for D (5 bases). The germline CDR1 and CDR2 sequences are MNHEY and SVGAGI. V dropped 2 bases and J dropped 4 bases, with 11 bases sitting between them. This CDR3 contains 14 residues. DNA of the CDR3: TGTGCCAGCAGTTACCGGGACGGGTTCTATGGCTACACCTTC. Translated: CASSYRDGFYGYTF.

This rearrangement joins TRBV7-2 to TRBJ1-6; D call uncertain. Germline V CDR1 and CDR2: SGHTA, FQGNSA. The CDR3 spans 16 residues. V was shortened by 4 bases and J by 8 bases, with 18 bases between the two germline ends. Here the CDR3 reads CASSSWALLPDSPLHF. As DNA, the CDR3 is TGTGCCAGCAGCTCCTGGGCTCTTCTCCCCGATTCACCCCTCCACTTT. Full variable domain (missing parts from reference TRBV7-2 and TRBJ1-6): GAGVSQSPSNKVTEKGKDVELRCDPISGHTALYWYRQSLGQGLEFLIYFQGNSAPDKSGLPSDRFSAERTGGSVSTLTIQRTQQEDSAVYLCASSSWALLPDSPLHFGNGTRLTVT.

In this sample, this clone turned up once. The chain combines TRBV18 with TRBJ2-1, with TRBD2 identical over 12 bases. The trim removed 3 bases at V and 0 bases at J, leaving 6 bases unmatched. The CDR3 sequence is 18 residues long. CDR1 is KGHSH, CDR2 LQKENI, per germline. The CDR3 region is CASSPTSGGIGSYNEQFF. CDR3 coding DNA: TGTGCCAGCTCACCTACTAGCGGGGGGATTGGCTCCTACAATGAGCAGTTCTTC.

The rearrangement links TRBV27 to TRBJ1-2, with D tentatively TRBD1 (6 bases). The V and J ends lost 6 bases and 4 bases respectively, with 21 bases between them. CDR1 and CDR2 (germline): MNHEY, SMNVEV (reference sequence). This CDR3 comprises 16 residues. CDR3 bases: TGTGCCAGCAGGCCATCCGGGACAAAGAAGGCCTATGGCTACACCTTC. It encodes CASRPSGTKKAYGYTF.

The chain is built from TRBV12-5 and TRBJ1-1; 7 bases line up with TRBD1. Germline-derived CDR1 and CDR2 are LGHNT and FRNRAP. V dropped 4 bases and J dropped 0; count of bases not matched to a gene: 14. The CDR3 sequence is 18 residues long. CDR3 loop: CASGSTLGTAFMNTEAFF. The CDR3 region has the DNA TGTGCTAGTGGTTCCACCCTCGGGACAGCTTTTATGAACACTGAAGCTTTCTTT.

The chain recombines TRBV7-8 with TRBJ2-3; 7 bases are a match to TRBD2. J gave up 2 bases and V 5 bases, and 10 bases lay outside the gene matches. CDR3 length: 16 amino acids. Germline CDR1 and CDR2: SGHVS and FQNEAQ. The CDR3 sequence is CASSPAGFGPTDTQYF. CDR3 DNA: TGTGCCAGCAGCCCAGCGGGGTTCGGCCCCACAGATACGCAGTATTTT.

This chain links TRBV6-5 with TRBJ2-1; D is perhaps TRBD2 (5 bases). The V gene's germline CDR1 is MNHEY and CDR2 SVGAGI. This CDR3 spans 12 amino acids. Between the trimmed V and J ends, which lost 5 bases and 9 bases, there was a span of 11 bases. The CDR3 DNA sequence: TGTGCCAGCAGTCCGGGGTGGGGTGAGCAGTTCTTC. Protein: CASSPGWGEQFF.

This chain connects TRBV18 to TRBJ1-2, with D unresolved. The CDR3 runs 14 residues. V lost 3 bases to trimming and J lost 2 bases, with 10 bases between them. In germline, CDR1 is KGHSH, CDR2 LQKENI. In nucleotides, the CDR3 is TGTGCCAGCTCACCTGTAGGGCGAAACTATGGCTACACCTTC. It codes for CASSPVGRNYGYTF.

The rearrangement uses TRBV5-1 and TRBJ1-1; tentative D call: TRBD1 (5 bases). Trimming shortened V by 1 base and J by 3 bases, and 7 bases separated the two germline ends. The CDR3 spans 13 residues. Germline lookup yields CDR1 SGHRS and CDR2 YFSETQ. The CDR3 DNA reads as TGCGCCAGCAGCTTGAGGGGATACACTGAAGCTTTCTTT. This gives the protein CASSLRGYTEAFF.